These 20 T cell receptor beta chains were sequenced from one sample in a study of T cell responses to AZD1222 COVID-19 vaccine. Assay used: immunoSEQ multiplex PCR; TCRdb lists only in-frame clones, some missing. The sample carries under 200,000 clones, approximately 90% recorded once. The specimen was peripheral blood, collected on day 0 of AZD1222 vaccination. These receptors came from an adult in good health.

This chain uses TRBV6-5 with TRBJ2-5, with D tentatively TRBD1 (6 bases). Trimming shortened V by 0 bases and J by 1 base, and 12 bases separated the two germline ends. The CDR3 totals 16 residues. CDR1 and CDR2 from the germline V gene are MNHEY and SVGAGI. The CDR3 sequence is CASSYSKGTPQETQYF. The CDR3 DNA sequence: TGTGCCAGCAGTTACTCGAAAGGGACACCCCAAGAGACCCAGTACTTC.

The chain is built from TRBV11-3 and TRBJ2-5; no clear D. The germline gives CDR1 SGHNT, CDR2 YENEEA. The V end was cut by 0 bases, the J end by 4 bases, with 6 bases between. The CDR3 is made up of 13 amino acids. The CDR3 reads CASSLEGLETQYF. The CDR3 coding sequence is TGTGCCAGCAGCTTAGAAGGGTTAGAGACCCAGTACTTC.

The chain joins TRBV4-3 to TRBJ2-5; the D gene is possibly TRBD1 (6 bases). Germline-derived CDR1 and CDR2 are LGHNA and YSLEER. The V and J ends lost 4 bases and 1 base respectively, with 10 bases between them. CDR3 length equals 14 residues. As DNA, the CDR3 is TGCGCCAGCAGCCCCGACAGGAGCCAAGAGACCCAGTACTTC. This codes for CASSPDRSQETQYF.

This rearrangement joins TRBV10-3 to TRBJ1-1; D gene uncertain. Per germline, CDR1 ENHRY and CDR2 SYGVKD. The CDR3 sequence is 12 residues long. Trimming cost V 7 bases and J 1 base, with 7 bases left between them. CDR3 sequence reads: CAINGPNTEAFF. CDR3 nucleotides: TGTGCCATCAACGGTCCGAACACTGAAGCTTTCTTT.

This chain joins TRBV6-5 and TRBJ2-3; D unresolved. Germline assignment: CDR1 MNHEY and CDR2 SVGAGI. This CDR3 comprises 13 residues. Trimming took 3 bases from V and 6 from J, leaving 10 bases between them. The CDR3 protein is CASSYVNGDTQYF. The CDR3 DNA reads TGTGCCAGCAGTTATGTCAATGGGGATACGCAGTATTTT.

V is TRBV29-1 and J is TRBJ2-7; 8 bases are shared with TRBD2. Losses at the gene ends were 6 bases for V and 7 bases for J; bases not matched to a gene: 11. Germline-derived CDR1 and CDR2 are SQVTM and ANQGSEA. The CDR3 has 13 amino acids. The CDR3 DNA reads TGCAGCGTCTTTCAGCGGGAGACGTGGGAGCAGTACTTC. The encoded protein is CSVFQRETWEQYF.

CDR3 amino acids: CASSQGGGSYEKLFF. CDR3 sequence (DNA): TGTGCCAGCAGCCAAGGGGGGGGCAGTTATGAAAAACTGTTTTTT. J is TRBJ1-4 and V is TRBV3-1 (or the pseudogene TRBV3-2), with D tentatively TRBD1 (6 bases). The CDR3 extends over 15 amino acids. V was trimmed by 1 base and J by 6 bases, leaving 12 bases between them. Per the germline V gene, CDR1 is LGHDT and CDR2 is YNNKEL (reference sequence).

The chain joins TRBV10-3 to TRBJ1-1; 8 positions match TRBD1. CDR1 ENHRY and CDR2 SYGVKD come from the germline V gene. The ends lost 3 bases at V and 3 bases at J; junction bases unmatched: 15. This CDR3 region has 18 residues. CDR3 loop: CAISEIWTGTEEYTEAFF. Here the CDR3 DNA reads TGTGCCATCAGTGAAATATGGACAGGGACGGAGGAGTACACTGAAGCTTTCTTT.

This rearrangement joins TRBV5-4 to TRBJ2-1; TRBD2 matches 7 bases. The germline V gene has CDR1 SGHNT and CDR2 YYREEE (reference sequence). Trimming cost V 4 bases and J 5 bases; bases outside gene matches: 18. This CDR3 has 18 amino acids. Here the CDR3 reads CASSPQNPWVAGNNEQFF. CDR3 sequence (DNA): TGTGCCAGCAGCCCACAGAACCCATGGGTAGCGGGCAACAATGAGCAGTTCTTC.

The V and J genes are TRBV6-2 or TRBV6-3 and TRBJ1-5, with D tentatively TRBD1 (5 bases). The V and J ends lost 1 base and 7 bases respectively, with 17 bases between them. Per germline, CDR1 MNHEY and CDR2 SVGEGT. The CDR3 runs to 16 residues. The CDR3 is CASSYFSAGRIQPQHF. DNA of the CDR3: TGTGCCAGCAGTTACTTCTCCGCAGGGCGCATCCAGCCCCAGCATTTT.

V is TRBV19 and J is TRBJ2-1; D remains unclear. Germline V lookup: CDR1 LNHDA, CDR2 SQIVND (reference sequence). This CDR3 spans 14 amino acids. V lost 3 bases to trimming and J lost 3 bases, with 9 bases between them. This CDR3 is CASSMEQNYNEQFF. The CDR3 DNA is TGTGCCAGTAGTATGGAACAAAACTACAATGAGCAGTTCTTC.

V usage is TRBV6-1 and J usage is TRBJ1-1, with a weak D call TRBD1 (6 bases). The CDR3 is made up of 14 amino acids. The germline V gene encodes CDR1 MNHNS and CDR2 SASEGT. V shed 2 bases and J shed 5 bases, with 12 bases lying between them. DNA of the CDR3: TGTGCCAGCAGTGAATACAGGGTCGAGACTGAAGCTTTCTTT. Its protein is CASSEYRVETEAFF.

A single count supports this clone. The chain recombines TRBV7-2 with TRBJ2-3; 16 bases line up with TRBD2. The CDR3 contains 15 residues. Trimming removed 10 bases from V and 10 bases from J; junction bases left unmatched: 11. The germline V gene has CDR1 SGHTA and CDR2 FQGNSA. CDR3 in DNA: TGTGCCACCTTGAGGGGACTAGCGGGAGGGCTCCCGCAGTATTTT. The encoded protein is CATLRGLAGGLPQYF.

V and J are TRBV18 and TRBJ2-5; 7 positions match TRBD1. This CDR3 has 16 residues. Germline assignment: CDR1 KGHSH and CDR2 LQKENI. V dropped 3 bases and J dropped 0; count of bases not matched to a gene: 7. Here the CDR3 DNA reads TGTGCCAGCTCACCGCCGGGACAGACTTACCAAGAGACCCAGTACTTC. Translating it yields CASSPPGQTYQETQYF.

The J gene is TRBJ2-7, the V gene TRBV19; tentative D call: TRBD2 (5 bases). The germline V and J ends were trimmed by 5 bases and 2 bases, with 13 bases remaining between them. CDR3 length equals 14 residues. From germline, CDR1 is LNHDA and CDR2 SQIVND (reference sequence). The CDR3 coding sequence is TGTGCCAGTAGTCCCGCCCGGGGAGCCTACGAGCAGTACTTC. The encoded protein is CASSPARGAYEQYF. Together with reference TRBV19 and TRBJ2-7, the CDR3 gives the full variable domain: DGGITQSPKYLFRKEGQNVTLSCEQNLNHDAMYWYRQDPGQGLRLIYYSQIVNDFQKGDIAEGYSVSREKKESFPLTVTSAQKNPTAFYLCASSPARGAYEQYFGPGTRLTVT.

The chain joins TRBV7-2 to TRBJ1-5, with D unresolved. Germline CDR1 is SGHTA and CDR2 is FQGNSA. V was pared by 6 bases and J by 1 base, with 10 bases between. This CDR3 has 14 residues. This CDR3 is CASSQGGSNQPQHF. The CDR3 bases are TGTGCCAGCAGTCAAGGAGGGAGCAATCAGCCCCAGCATTTT.

The chain couples TRBV6-2 or TRBV6-3 to TRBJ2-4; 10 nucleotides agree with TRBD1. The V gene's germline CDR1 is MNHEY and CDR2 SVGEGT. Losses at the gene ends were 5 bases for V and 5 bases for J; bases not matched to a gene: 3. The CDR3 is made up of 14 amino acids. CDR3 DNA: TGTGCCAGCAGTAGGGGACAGGGGCAAAACATTCAGTACTTC. Translated, it gives CASSRGQGQNIQYF.

The V gene is TRBV6-5, the J gene TRBJ1-5; possibly TRBD1 for D (5 bases). This CDR3 has 14 amino acids. The germline gives CDR1 MNHEY, CDR2 SVGAGI. The V end lost 10 bases, the J end lost 4 bases, and 17 bases lay between the germline ends. The CDR3 region is CATAWSGTNQPQHF. The DNA for the CDR3 is TGTGCCACCGCGTGGTCGGGGACTAATCAGCCCCAGCATTTT.

V usage is TRBV25-1 and J usage is TRBJ1-1, with 7 positions matching TRBD1. Germline-derived CDR1 and CDR2 are MGHDK and SYGVNS. Unmatched junction bases numbered 10, after V lost 10 bases and J lost 2 bases. This CDR3 region has 14 residues. The DNA for the CDR3 is TGTGCCACACGACAGACAGGGCGCAACACTGAAGCTTTCTTT. This gives the protein CATRQTGRNTEAFF.

The V call is TRBV5-6, the J call TRBJ1-2; maybe TRBD1 (5 bases). Germline values: CDR1 SGHDT, CDR2 YYEEEE. V lost 6 bases and J lost 8, with 20 bases in between. This CDR3 has 14 residues. CDR3 amino acids: CASTRGVALRGYTF. CDR3 in DNA: TGTGCCAGCACCCGGGGGGTCGCACTGCGGGGCTACACCTTC.